The 5 T cell receptor beta chains given below trace back to one sample, sequenced in a study of regulatory T cells in long-lasting Graves disease. Time point described: newly diagnosed GD, antithyroid drugs for less than 3 months. The TCR library used RNA extracted from PBMCs. Libraries of TCR beta came from iRepertoire HTBI primers plus Arm-PCR of CDR3 regions. TCRdb passed the multiplex PCR reads through MiXCR, listing each CDR3 protein once. The sample lists 540,000 or so distinct CDR3 sequences, 13% occurring once. A further study also used this sample, focusing on T cells in Graves' hyperthyroidism and ophthalmopathy.

The specimen comprised peripheral blood mononuclear cells (PBMCs), sampled at new diagnosis, from a patient treated with antithyroid drugs. The receptors stem from a man aged 25 to 40 with Graves disease.

This clonotype was seen many times. The chain employs TRBV11-2 and TRBJ2-1; 8 nucleotides line up with TRBD2. This CDR3 has 15 amino acids. The V gene's germline CDR1 is SGHAT and CDR2 FQNNGV. V dropped 3 bases and J dropped 10; count of bases not matched to a gene: 11. CDR3 nucleotide sequence: TGTGCCAGCAGCTTGCTTAGCGGGGTTATTTTCGAGCAGTTCTTC. Its protein product is CASSLLSGVIFEQFF.

This clonotype was observed at least ten times. This chain uses TRBV24-1 with TRBJ1-1; 7 bases are a match to TRBD1. V was pared by 3 bases and J by 1 base, with 4 bases of the junction left unmatched. Germline V gives CDR1 KGHDR, CDR2 SFDVKD. The CDR3 loop spans 15 amino acids. As DNA, the CDR3 is TGTGCCACCAGTGATACCCGACAGGGGAACACTGAAGCTTTCTTT. It translates to CATSDTRQGNTEAFF.

At least ten counts were recorded for this clonotype. This chain connects TRBV20-1 to TRBJ2-3; D is ambiguous. Trimming left V 4 bases short and J 5 bases short, with 13 bases between. The CDR3 length is 13 residues. Germline V gene data show CDR1 as DFQATT and CDR2 as SNEGSKA (reference sequence). The CDR3 protein is CSANKFGEDTQYF. In DNA, the CDR3 is TGCAGTGCTAATAAGTTTGGAGAAGATACGCAGTATTTT.

V usage is TRBV25-1 and J usage is TRBJ2-2; 7 nucleotides match TRBD1. CDR3 length: 14 amino acids. CDR1 is MGHDK and CDR2 is SYGVNS in the germline V gene. The V segment lost 5 bases and the J segment 7 bases; nucleotides outside the gene matches: 7. DNA for the CDR3: TGTGCCAGCAGTTTAGGGGGCGCCAACGGGGAGCTGTTTTTT. This gives the protein CASSLGGANGELFF.

On this clonotype: The limits of the CDR3 on the DNA are not certain, so only TCRdb's listed CDR3 is given. The chain uses TRBV12-5 and TRBJ1-2; the table's D call, TRBD1, has no DNA check behind it. The CDR3 region is 13 residues in length, termini included. Germline CDR1 is LGHNT and CDR2 is FRNRAP. CDR3 region: CASLPGANYGCTF.